Below, 6 T cell receptor beta chains from the same sample are listed, as sequenced in a study of blood T cells in healthy people across ages. With a J-beta primer mix and a sample-barcoded 5' primer, a second PCR ran about 7 to 12 cycles. TCRdb fed the 5' RACE reads into MiXCR, producing one record per CDR3 protein. The data contain 1.5 million to 1.9 million distinct CDR3 sequences, 35% to 45% of them singletons. The sequencing input was blood. These receptors all stem from a woman aged 18 to 35 in good health.

The CDR3 reads CATGGDTSEQFF. The CDR3 nucleotides are TGTGCCACCGGCGGCGATACCAGTGAGCAGTTCTTC. The rearrangement links TRBV24-1 to TRBJ2-1; no clear D gene. The CDR3 has 12 amino acids. The ends were cut back, 9 bases at V and 9 bases at J, with 14 bases in the middle. Germline lookup yields CDR1 KGHDR and CDR2 SFDVKD.

V usage is TRBV24-1 and J usage is TRBJ2-1; 9 nucleotides align to TRBD1. The CDR3 is 15 amino acids. Per germline, CDR1 KGHDR and CDR2 SFDVKD. V was clipped by 3 bases and J by 5 bases; unmatched bases: 4. The CDR3, as DNA: TGTGCCACCAGTGATCCCGGGACAGGGAACAATGAGCAGTTCTTC. Translation: CATSDPGTGNNEQFF.

This clonotype was seen once. This sequence joins TRBV20-1 and TRBJ1-4, with D perhaps TRBD1 (6 bases). The germline V gene has CDR1 DFQATT and CDR2 SNEGSKA (reference sequence). Trimming removed 4 bases at V and 5 bases at J, with 14 bases between. The CDR3 is 14 amino acids. CDR3 region: CSAKRGGANEKLFF. The CDR3 bases are TGCAGTGCTAAAAGGGGGGGCGCGAATGAAAAACTGTTTTTT.

This clonotype was observed a few times. V is TRBV10-3 and J is TRBJ2-1, with 11 positions matching TRBD2. The germline CDR1 and CDR2 sequences are ENHRY and SYGVKD. The CDR3 extends over 18 amino acids. J was trimmed by 0 bases and V by 10 bases; bases with no gene match: 14. The CDR3 sequence: CATGPGLADPSSYNEQFF. The CDR3 nucleotides read TGTGCCACGGGACCGGGACTAGCGGATCCGAGCTCCTACAATGAGCAGTTCTTC.

The rearrangement links TRBV9 to TRBJ1-2; maybe TRBD1 (5 bases). CDR3 size: 14 residues. Trimming shortened V by 4 bases and J by 7 bases, and 17 bases separated the two germline ends. In germline, CDR1 is SGDLS, CDR2 YYNGEE. DNA of the CDR3: TGTGCCAGCAGCAAGAGGGGAGGGGCGAGTGGCTACACCTTC. Protein: CASSKRGGASGYTF.

The chain is built from TRBV12-3 or TRBV12-4 and TRBJ2-7; D gene unclear. The CDR3 length is 14 residues. The V end lost 1 base, the J end lost 0 bases, and 7 bases lay between the germline ends. CDR3 in amino acids: CASSLVGFSYEQYF. As DNA, the CDR3 is TGTGCCAGCAGTTTAGTGGGCTTCTCCTACGAGCAGTACTTC.